The 10 T cell receptor beta chains reported below all come from one sample, sequenced in a study of blood T cell repertoires in COVID-19. The table came from immunoSEQ multiplex PCR; TCRdb's copy has only in-frame clones and leaves some out. This repertoire shows approximately 160,000 clones, about 88% found once; its top ten account for roughly 8.3%. Specimen: peripheral blood. All receptors derive from a woman between 55 and 75 years old with COVID-19, enrolled during active disease.

V gene TRBV5-4 combines with J gene TRBJ1-1; the match to TRBD1 covers 7 bases. V dropped 1 base and J dropped 5; count of bases not matched to a gene: 5. CDR1 is SGHNT and CDR2 is YYREEE in the germline V gene (reference sequence). This CDR3 is 14 amino acids long. Here the CDR3 DNA reads TGTGCCAGCAGCTTGTTCGACAGGGAAACTGAAGCTTTCTTT. Protein product: CASSLFDRETEAFF.

This clone was counted only a few times. The V and J genes are TRBV6-5 and TRBJ2-5, with a weak D call TRBD1 (6 bases). The CDR3 covers 14 residues. CDR1 MNHEY and CDR2 SVGAGI come from the germline V gene. The ends were cut back, 4 bases at V and 2 bases at J, with 11 bases in the middle. The CDR3 bases are TGTGCCAGCAGTTTACTAACAGGGCAAGAGACCCAGTACTTC. Its protein is CASSLLTGQETQYF.

The V call is TRBV27, the J call TRBJ1-6; the D gene is possibly TRBD1 (5 bases). The germline V gene has CDR1 MNHEY and CDR2 SMNVEV (reference sequence). V was cut by 0 bases and J by 5 bases, with 11 bases left in between. The length of the CDR3 is 16 residues. CDR3 sequence reads: CASSLSKQANNSPLHF. The CDR3 coding sequence is TGTGCCAGCAGTTTATCGAAACAGGCCAATAATTCACCCCTCCACTTT.

The chain joins TRBV4-2 to TRBJ2-5; D is undetermined. This CDR3 region has 14 residues. The germline V gene has CDR1 LGHNA and CDR2 YNFKEQ. The V end was cut by 0 bases, the J end by 2 bases, with 7 bases between. The CDR3 protein is CASSQDVGQETQYF. CDR3 nucleotide sequence: TGTGCCAGCAGCCAAGATGTCGGGCAAGAGACCCAGTACTTC.

This chain links TRBV9 with TRBJ1-5; TRBD1 matches 9 bases. V lost 3 bases, J lost 7 bases, and 5 bases stayed unmatched. The CDR3 sequence is 14 residues long. Germline V gene sequence: CDR1 SGDLS, CDR2 YYNGEE. CDR3 nucleotides: TGTGCCAGCAGCGGAACAGGGGGCGGGCAGCCCCAGCATTTT. Translating gives CASSGTGGGQPQHF.

The gene calls are TRBV29-1 and TRBJ2-7, with TRBD1 matching 8 bases. The CDR3 spans 13 residues. Germline loops: CDR1 SQVTM, CDR2 ANQGSEA. V lost 5 bases to trimming and J lost 6 bases; unmatched junction nucleotides: 9. CDR3 amino acids: CSVLSGGLGEQYF. The DNA for the CDR3 is TGCAGCGTTTTGTCAGGGGGCCTGGGCGAGCAGTACTTC.

The chain is built from TRBV2 and TRBJ1-5, with D perhaps TRBD1 (5 bases). This CDR3 region has 14 residues. Germline loops: CDR1 SNHLY, CDR2 FYNNEI. V gave up 6 bases and J gave up 3 bases, with 12 bases separating them. In DNA, the CDR3 is TGTGCCAGCAGCCCGAGACAGAACAATCAGCCCCAGCATTTT. It codes for CASSPRQNNQPQHF. The variable domain in full, completed from reference TRBV2 and TRBJ1-5, reads EPEVTQTPSHQVTQMGQEVILRCVPISNHLYFYWYRQILGQKVEFLVSFYNNEISEKSEIFDDQFSVERPDGSNFTLKIRSTKLEDSAMYFCASSPRQNNQPQHFGDGTRLSIL.

The chain joins TRBV6-5 to TRBJ2-1; TRBD2 matches at 13 bases. Germline assignment: CDR1 MNHEY and CDR2 SVGAGI. The CDR3 consists of 15 residues. J gave up 7 bases and V 6 bases, and 6 bases lay outside the gene matches. The CDR3 protein is CASRRTSGGQNEQFF. The DNA for the CDR3 is TGTGCCAGCAGGCGGACTAGCGGGGGTCAAAATGAGCAGTTCTTC.

This chain links TRBV7-2 with TRBJ2-4; maybe TRBD1 (6 bases). Germline V gene data show CDR1 as SGHTA and CDR2 as FQGNSA. This CDR3 region has 16 residues. V lost 0 bases, J lost 3 bases, and 12 bases lay in between. DNA for the CDR3: TGTGCCAGCAGCTTAGCAGTCTCCAGGGGCAAAAACATTCAGTACTTC. Encoded protein: CASSLAVSRGKNIQYF.

The chain combines TRBV9 with TRBJ2-1; TRBD2 aligns across 10 bases. In germline, CDR1 is SGDLS, CDR2 YYNGEE. This CDR3 contains 16 residues. Germline trimming cut 4 bases from V and 6 bases from J; bases unmatched to any gene: 10. CDR3 DNA: TGTGCCAGCAGCCCAGAGGGCCTAGCGGGAGTCAATGAGCAGTTCTTC. Translation: CASSPEGLAGVNEQFF.